Below, one TCR beta chain is given with its context. Data came from immunoSEQ multiplex PCR; TCRdb stores just in-frame clones and leaves some out. Of about 2 million clones in the sample, 95% were seen once. This record belongs to a study of shared clonotypes between healthy human individuals. The CDR3 runs to 12 residues. In germline, CDR1 is SGHNT, CDR2 YENEEA. V was trimmed by 1 base and J by 7 bases, leaving 6 bases between them. The J gene is TRBJ2-3, the V gene TRBV11-3; D gene uncertain. The sample comprised naive CD4+ T cells sorted from blood. Regarding subset: CD45RA+ positively selected. This clonotype was sampled from a man between 18 and 29 years old in good health. DNA of the CDR3: TGTGCCAGCAGCTTAGTTGGCCATACGCAGTATTTT. Translated, it gives CASSLVGHTQYF.